These 29 T cell receptor beta chains were all obtained from the same sample, sequenced in a study of T cell responses to AZD1222 COVID-19 vaccine. Profiled with immunoSEQ multiplex PCR; TCRdb holds only in-frame clones, not every one. This table holds some 130,000 clones, around nine tenths found once. Source: peripheral blood, taken on day 0 of AZD1222 vaccination. These receptor sequences come from an adult in good health.

The rearrangement uses TRBV5-6 and TRBJ1-6; unclear D gene. The length of the CDR3 is 13 residues. The germline gives CDR1 SGHDT, CDR2 YYEEEE. Trimming stripped 2 bases from V and 4 bases from J, with 4 bases between. As DNA, the CDR3 is TGTGCCAGCAGCTTCCGGTATAATTCACCCCTCCACTTT. Translated, it gives CASSFRYNSPLHF.

V gene TRBV5-5 combines with J gene TRBJ2-7; TRBD2 matches 10 bases. V was pared by 0 bases and J by 2 bases, with 8 bases of the junction left unmatched. The germline V gene encodes CDR1 SGHKS and CDR2 YYEKEE (reference sequence). This CDR3 comprises 17 residues. The CDR3 bases are TGTGCCAGCAGCTTGGGCACCCCTAGCGGGAGAACCTACGAGCAGTACTTC. This gives the protein CASSLGTPSGRTYEQYF.

This clone has just a few counts. The J gene is TRBJ2-7, the V gene TRBV4-2; TRBD2 agrees at 9 bases. Looked up from germline, CDR1 is LGHNA and CDR2 is YNFKEQ. There are 17 residues in the CDR3. The ends lost 1 base at V and 3 bases at J; junction bases unmatched: 10. In DNA form, the CDR3 reads TGTGCCAGCAGCCAAGTTCCCCGGCGGGAGGGCCGCTACGAGCAGTACTTC. Its translation: CASSQVPRREGRYEQYF.

The chain links TRBV19 to TRBJ2-1; the D gene is possibly TRBD1 (6 bases). CDR3 length: 12 amino acids. V was clipped by 3 bases and J by 7 bases, with 7 bases between them. From germline, CDR1 is LNHDA and CDR2 SQIVND (reference sequence). The CDR3 loop is CASSITGNEQFF. Written as DNA, the CDR3 is TGTGCCAGTAGTATTACAGGGAATGAGCAGTTCTTC.

V gene TRBV29-1 combines with J gene TRBJ1-3; D unresolved. This CDR3 spans 14 amino acids. The germline CDR1 and CDR2 sequences are SQVTM and ANQGSEA. V lost 7 bases and J 0 bases, leaving 13 bases between the germline ends. The CDR3 DNA follows: TGCAGCGCTACCGGACTTCGCTCTGGAAACACCATATATTTT. Translation: CSATGLRSGNTIYF.

The chain employs TRBV6-5 and TRBJ1-3; no clear D. This CDR3 has 14 residues. Germline V gene lookup returns CDR1 MNHEY and CDR2 SVGAGI. Trimming cost V 0 bases and J 0 bases, with 3 bases left between them. In DNA form, the CDR3 reads TGTGCCAGCAGTTACTCGGTCTCTGGAAACACCATATATTTT. Protein sequence: CASSYSVSGNTIYF.

The V call is TRBV6-1, the J call TRBJ2-1, with 8 bases matching TRBD2. Germline CDR1 reads MNHNS; CDR2 reads SASEGT. V lost 2 bases to trimming and J lost 15 bases; unmatched junction nucleotides: 15. The CDR3 length is 15 residues. The CDR3 sequence: CASSEMGFSGSGGFF. In DNA, the CDR3 is TGTGCCAGCAGTGAAATGGGATTCAGCGGGAGCGGAGGGTTCTTC.

The chain couples TRBV9 to TRBJ2-3; maybe TRBD2 (5 bases). Germline values: CDR1 SGDLS, CDR2 YYNGEE. Trimming stripped 0 bases from V and 4 bases from J, with 12 bases between. The CDR3 consists of 15 residues. DNA for the CDR3: TGTGCCAGCAGCGTAGCGGCTAGCTGGGCAGATACGCAGTATTTT. It codes for CASSVAASWADTQYF. Full variable domain (rest looked up from reference TRBV9 and TRBJ2-3): DSGVTQTPKHLITATGQRVTLRCSPRSGDLSVYWYQQSLDQGLQFLIQYYNGEERAKGNILERFSAQQFPDLHSELNLSSLELGDSALYFCASSVAASWADTQYFGPGTRLTVL.

V gene TRBV5-5 combines with J gene TRBJ1-1; D may be TRBD1 (5 bases). CDR1 SGHKS and CDR2 YYEKEE come from the germline V gene (reference sequence). Trimming stripped 0 bases from V and 5 bases from J, with 8 bases between. This CDR3 has 13 amino acids. The DNA of the CDR3 is TGTGCCAGCAGCTTGGACAGGAAGACTGAAGCTTTCTTT. Its translation is CASSLDRKTEAFF.

The V gene is TRBV27, the J gene TRBJ1-6; a weak D match, TRBD1 (6 bases). The CDR3 is 15 residues long. Germline loops: CDR1 MNHEY, CDR2 SMNVEV (reference sequence). With 6 bases removed from V and 7 bases from J, the gap between germline ends came to 16 bases. CDR3 nucleotides: TGTGCCAGCAGCTCTCCGGGGGCGGGGAATTCACCCCTCCACTTT. Translation gives CASSSPGAGNSPLHF.

The gene calls are TRBV9 and TRBJ2-3; 11 bases map to TRBD2. V gave up 3 bases and J gave up 2 bases; unmatched junction bases: 5. The CDR3 has 16 residues. Germline V gene sequence: CDR1 SGDLS, CDR2 YYNGEE. This chain's CDR3 is CASSEGTSGYTDTQYF. The CDR3 bases are TGTGCCAGCAGCGAGGGGACTAGCGGATACACAGATACGCAGTATTTT.

This clone has a handful of counts. The chain is built from TRBV7-2 and TRBJ1-6, with TRBD1 matching over 9 bases. CDR1 and CDR2 (germline): SGHTA, FQGNSA. Trimming cost V 1 base and J 6 bases; bases outside gene matches: 13. The CDR3 loop spans 19 amino acids. In DNA form, the CDR3 reads TGTGCCAGCAGCTTAGTCGGGGCACAGACAGGGGGAGGTAATTCACCCCTCCACTTT. Translation: CASSLVGAQTGGGNSPLHF. Full variable domain (rest looked up from reference TRBV7-2 and TRBJ1-6): GAGVSQSPSNKVTEKGKDVELRCDPISGHTALYWYRQSLGQGLEFLIYFQGNSAPDKSGLPSDRFSAERTGGSVSTLTIQRTQQEDSAVYLCASSLVGAQTGGGNSPLHFGNGTRLTVT.

V gene TRBV7-9 combines with J gene TRBJ2-7, with D tentatively TRBD2 (6 bases). The V end lost 5 bases, the J end lost 4 bases, and 15 bases lay between the germline ends. CDR3 length: 14 amino acids. Germline CDR1 reads SEHNR; CDR2 reads FQNEAQ (reference sequence). CDR3 sequence (DNA): TGTGCCAGCAGCCGACGAGGGAGGATGTACGAGCAGTACTTC. This sequence encodes CASSRRGRMYEQYF.

This clone was found once. The chain carries TRBV15 and TRBJ1-4; D is ambiguous. Trimming pared 8 bases from V and 5 bases from J, leaving 15 bases between. The CDR3 totals 14 residues. Germline values: CDR1 LNHNV, CDR2 YYDKDF (reference sequence). The CDR3 sequence is CATDPGLANEKLFF. As DNA, the CDR3 is TGTGCCACCGATCCCGGGTTAGCGAATGAAAAACTGTTTTTT.

The chain links TRBV10-2 to TRBJ2-7; 8 positions agree with TRBD2. The trim removed 4 bases at V and 4 bases at J, leaving 15 bases unmatched. Looked up from germline, CDR1 is WSHSY and CDR2 is SAAADI. The CDR3 runs 17 residues. CDR3: CASSVFASGPDAYEQYF. The CDR3 DNA reads TGCGCCAGCAGTGTATTTGCTAGCGGGCCAGATGCTTACGAGCAGTACTTC.

The V call is TRBV7-8, the J call TRBJ1-4; no reliable D call. CDR3 length equals 16 residues. Trimming shortened V by 5 bases and J by 0 bases, and 13 bases separated the two germline ends. Germline V gene sequence: CDR1 SGHVS, CDR2 FQNEAQ. CDR3 amino acids: CASSRPKFATNEKLFF. The CDR3 DNA sequence: TGTGCCAGCAGCCGTCCGAAATTTGCAACTAATGAAAAACTGTTTTTT. Looking up the rest from reference TRBV7-8 and TRBJ1-4 gives the full variable domain: GAGVSQSPRYKVAKRGQDVALRCDPISGHVSLFWYQQALGQGPEFLTYFQNEAQLDKSGLPSDRFFAERPEGSVSTLKIQRTQQEDSAVYLCASSRPKFATNEKLFFGSGTQLSVL.

The CDR3 spells CASSLDGRDIQYF. In nucleotides, the CDR3 is TGTGCCAGCAGCTTAGATGGACGGGACATTCAGTACTTC. The rearrangement links TRBV7-9 to TRBJ2-4; D gene uncertain. This CDR3 comprises 13 residues. V lost 1 base and J 8 bases, leaving 9 bases between the germline ends. Germline CDR1 reads SEHNR; CDR2 reads FQNEAQ (reference sequence).

The V and J genes are TRBV10-1 and TRBJ2-7; tentatively, D is TRBD1 or TRBD2 (5 bases each). The CDR3 consists of 12 residues. Germline loops: CDR1 WNHNN, CDR2 SYGVQD (reference sequence). V shed 6 bases and J shed 7 bases, with 13 bases lying between them. CDR3 nucleotides: TGCGCCAGCAGCCAGGGTACGGGAGAGCAGTACTTC. Translated, it gives CASSQGTGEQYF.

The chain uses TRBV7-8 and TRBJ1-4; D may be TRBD1 (6 bases). This CDR3 contains 14 residues. CDR1 SGHVS and CDR2 FQNEAQ come from the germline V gene. The V end was cut by 3 bases, the J end by 3 bases, with 8 bases between. In DNA form, the CDR3 reads TGTGCCAGCAGCTTGTGGACAGCTAATGAAAAACTGTTTTTT. Encoded protein: CASSLWTANEKLFF.

This clone was observed a handful of times. The J gene is TRBJ1-2, the V gene TRBV9; D gene uncertain. Germline CDR1 reads SGDLS; CDR2 reads YYNGEE. Between the trimmed V and J ends, which lost 3 bases and 7 bases, there was a span of 10 bases. This CDR3 comprises 12 residues. Here the CDR3 reads CASSAGKFGYTF. DNA for the CDR3: TGTGCCAGCAGCGCGGGGAAATTTGGCTACACCTTC.

The chain employs TRBV2 and TRBJ2-7, with 14 bases matching TRBD2. The CDR3 length is 13 residues. Looked up from germline, CDR1 is SNHLY and CDR2 is FYNNEI. The trim removed 6 bases at V and 10 bases at J, leaving 5 bases unmatched. The CDR3 sequence: CASRPGTSGSQYF. CDR3 in DNA: TGTGCCAGCAGACCCGGGACTAGCGGGAGCCAGTACTTC.

The chain uses TRBV6-5 and TRBJ2-3; D is possibly TRBD1 or TRBD2 (6 bases each). V was cut by 5 bases and J by 1 base, with 13 bases left in between. Germline V gene lookup returns CDR1 MNHEY and CDR2 SVGAGI. The CDR3 is 15 residues long. CDR3 bases: TGTGCCAGCAGTCTTAGGGGGGAAGGCACAGATACGCAGTATTTT. This codes for CASSLRGEGTDTQYF.

The chain has TRBV7-2 and TRBJ2-5; 9 bases are a match to TRBD1. From germline, CDR1 is SGHTA and CDR2 FQGNSA. V shed 5 bases, J shed 4 bases, and the junction held 5 bases outside the gene matches. The CDR3 sequence is 14 residues long. DNA of the CDR3: TGTGCCAGCAGCAGAGGGACAGGGAGAGAGACCCAGTACTTC. Translating it yields CASSRGTGRETQYF.

Here the CDR3 DNA reads TGTGCCAGCAGCCAAGGAAATGTGGAACTATACAATGAGCAGTTCTTC. It yields the protein CASSQGNVELYNEQFF. This chain links TRBV14 with TRBJ2-1; D unclear. V lost 1 base and J 4 bases, leaving 14 bases between the germline ends. The CDR3 is 16 residues long. CDR1 and CDR2 (germline): SGHDN, FVKESK.

This clone has a handful of counts. The chain uses TRBV9 and TRBJ2-7, with 8 bases identical to TRBD1. V gave up 0 bases and J gave up 3 bases; unmatched junction bases: 5. Germline V CDR1 and CDR2: SGDLS, YYNGEE. CDR3 length: 15 amino acids. In DNA, the CDR3 is TGTGCCAGCAGCGTAGCGGGTGGGACAGGCTACGAGCAGTACTTC. As protein: CASSVAGGTGYEQYF.

The J gene is TRBJ1-5, the V gene TRBV6-2 or TRBV6-3; D might be TRBD1 (5 bases). The CDR3 totals 12 residues. CDR1 and CDR2 from the germline V gene are MNHEY and SVGEGT. The V end lost 6 bases, the J end lost 6 bases, and 9 bases lay between the germline ends. The CDR3 sequence: CASSRGTQPQHF. In DNA form, the CDR3 reads TGTGCCAGCAGCCGGGGGACTCAGCCCCAGCATTTT.

This clone showed up just once. The rearrangement links TRBV25-1 to TRBJ2-1; 10 positions match TRBD1. This CDR3 region has 15 residues. V was pared by 6 bases and J by 7 bases, with 9 bases of the junction left unmatched. Germline values: CDR1 MGHDK, CDR2 SYGVNS. CDR3 nucleotides: TGTGCCAGCAGAGGCGCGGGACAGGGGCGGAATGAGCAGTTCTTC. Translation gives CASRGAGQGRNEQFF.

This clone showed up just once. The rearrangement links TRBV24-1 to TRBJ2-1; 12 positions agree with TRBD2. CDR1 is KGHDR, CDR2 SFDVKD, per germline. Trimming removed 5 bases from V and 7 bases from J; junction bases left unmatched: 8. The CDR3 is made up of 16 amino acids. The CDR3 here is CATSVTTSGRRNEQFF. The CDR3 DNA reads TGTGCCACCAGTGTTACGACTAGCGGGAGAAGAAATGAGCAGTTCTTC.

Concerning this clone: Its ends do not fully match the called genes, so a read error is possible. This chain links TRBV13 with TRBJ2-4; 8 bases align to TRBD1. This CDR3 has 14 residues. Germline V gene lookup returns CDR1 PRHDT and CDR2 FYEKMQ (reference sequence). CDR3 DNA: TGTGCCAGCGGCCTACAGGGGGACAAAAACATTCAGGACTTC. It is translated as CASGLQGDKNIQDF.